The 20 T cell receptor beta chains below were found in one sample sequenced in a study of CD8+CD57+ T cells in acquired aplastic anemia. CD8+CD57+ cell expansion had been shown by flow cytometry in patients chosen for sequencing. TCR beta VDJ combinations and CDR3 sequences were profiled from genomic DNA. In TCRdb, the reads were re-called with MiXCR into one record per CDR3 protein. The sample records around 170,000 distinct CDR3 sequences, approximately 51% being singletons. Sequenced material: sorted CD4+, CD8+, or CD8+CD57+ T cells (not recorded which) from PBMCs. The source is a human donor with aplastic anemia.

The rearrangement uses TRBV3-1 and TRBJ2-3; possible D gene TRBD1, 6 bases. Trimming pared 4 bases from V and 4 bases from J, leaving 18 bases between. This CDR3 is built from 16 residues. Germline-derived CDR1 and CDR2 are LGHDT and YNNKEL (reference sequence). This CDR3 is CASSLPGTRAPDTQYF. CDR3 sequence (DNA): TGTGCCAGCAGCCTGCCGGGGACACGGGCTCCAGATACGCAGTATTTT.

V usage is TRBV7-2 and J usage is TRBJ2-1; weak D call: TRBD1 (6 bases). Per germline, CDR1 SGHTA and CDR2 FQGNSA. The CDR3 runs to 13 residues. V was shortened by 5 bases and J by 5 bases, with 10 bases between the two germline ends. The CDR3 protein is CASSPGDNNEQFF. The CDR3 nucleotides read TGTGCCAGCAGCCCCGGGGACAACAATGAGCAGTTCTTC.

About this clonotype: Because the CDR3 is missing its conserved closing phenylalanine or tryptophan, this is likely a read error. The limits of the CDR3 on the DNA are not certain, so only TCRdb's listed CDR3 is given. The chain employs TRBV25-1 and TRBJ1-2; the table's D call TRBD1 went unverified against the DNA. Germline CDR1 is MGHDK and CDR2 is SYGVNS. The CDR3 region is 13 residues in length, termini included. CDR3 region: CASSFSRGPGNTL.

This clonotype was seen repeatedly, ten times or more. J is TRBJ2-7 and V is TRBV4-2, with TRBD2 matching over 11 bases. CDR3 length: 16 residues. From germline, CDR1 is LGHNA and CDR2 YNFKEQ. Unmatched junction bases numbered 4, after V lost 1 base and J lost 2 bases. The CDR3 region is CASSQVGTSGAYEQYF. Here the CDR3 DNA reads TGTGCCAGCAGCCAAGTTGGGACTAGCGGAGCCTACGAGCAGTACTTC.

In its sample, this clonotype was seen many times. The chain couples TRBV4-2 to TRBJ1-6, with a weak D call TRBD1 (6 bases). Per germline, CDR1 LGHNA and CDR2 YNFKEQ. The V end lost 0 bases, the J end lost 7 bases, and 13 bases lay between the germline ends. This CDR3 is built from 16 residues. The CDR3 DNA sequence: TGTGCCAGCAGCCAAGAAATAGGCAGGGGAAATTCACCCCTCCACTTT. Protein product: CASSQEIGRGNSPLHF.

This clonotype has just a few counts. The CDR3 loop reads CASSPPGRAYEQYF. The CDR3 region has the DNA TGTGCCAGCAGCCCCCCCGGCCGCGCCTACGAGCAGTACTTC. This rearrangement joins TRBV7-9 to TRBJ2-7, with unresolved D. Per the germline V gene, CDR1 is SEHNR and CDR2 is FQNEAQ (reference sequence). The ends were cut back, 5 bases at V and 2 bases at J, with 13 bases in the middle. This CDR3 is built from 14 residues.

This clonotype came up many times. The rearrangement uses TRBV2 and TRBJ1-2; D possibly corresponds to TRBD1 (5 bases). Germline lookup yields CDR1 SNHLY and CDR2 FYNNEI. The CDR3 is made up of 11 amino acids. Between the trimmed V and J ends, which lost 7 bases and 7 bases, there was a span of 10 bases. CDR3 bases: TGTGCCAGCATGAGGGGCGTTGGCTACACCTTC. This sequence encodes CASMRGVGYTF.

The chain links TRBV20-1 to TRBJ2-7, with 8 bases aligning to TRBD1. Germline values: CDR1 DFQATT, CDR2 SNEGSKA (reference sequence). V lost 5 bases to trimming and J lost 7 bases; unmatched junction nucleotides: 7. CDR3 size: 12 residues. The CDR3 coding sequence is TGCAGTGCTTTAAGGACAGGGTGGGAGCAGTACTTC. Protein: CSALRTGWEQYF.

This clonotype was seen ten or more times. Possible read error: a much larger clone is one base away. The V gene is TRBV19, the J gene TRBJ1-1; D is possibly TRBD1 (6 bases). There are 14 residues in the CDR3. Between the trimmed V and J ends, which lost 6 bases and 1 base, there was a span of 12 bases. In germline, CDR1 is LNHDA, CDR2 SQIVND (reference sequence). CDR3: CASSVGAGNTEAFF. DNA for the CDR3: TGTGCCAGTAGCGTGGGGGCAGGGAACACTGAAGCTTTCTTT.

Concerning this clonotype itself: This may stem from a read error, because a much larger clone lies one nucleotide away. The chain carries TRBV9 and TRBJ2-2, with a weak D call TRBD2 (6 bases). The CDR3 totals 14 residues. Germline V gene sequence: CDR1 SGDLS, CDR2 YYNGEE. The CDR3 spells CASSLDHGTGGLFF. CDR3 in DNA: TGTGCCAGCAGCTTAGATCATGGCACCGGGGGGCTGTTTTTT.

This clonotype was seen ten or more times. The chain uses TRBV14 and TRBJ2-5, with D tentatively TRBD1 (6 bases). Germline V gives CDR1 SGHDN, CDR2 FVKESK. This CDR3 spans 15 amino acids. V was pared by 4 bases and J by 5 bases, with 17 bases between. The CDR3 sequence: CASSPRTVRGETQYF. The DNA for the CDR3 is TGTGCCAGCAGCCCGAGGACAGTACGCGGGGAGACCCAGTACTTC.

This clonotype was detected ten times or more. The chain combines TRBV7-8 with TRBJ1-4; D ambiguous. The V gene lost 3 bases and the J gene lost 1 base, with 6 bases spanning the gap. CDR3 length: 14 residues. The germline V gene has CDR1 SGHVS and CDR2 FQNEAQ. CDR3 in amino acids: CASSLGRTNEKLFF. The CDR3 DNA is TGTGCCAGCAGCTTGGGCAGAACTAATGAAAAACTGTTTTTT. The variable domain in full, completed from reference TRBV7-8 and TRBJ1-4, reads GAGVSQSPRYKVAKRGQDVALRCDPISGHVSLFWYQQALGQGPEFLTYFQNEAQLDKSGLPSDRFFAERPEGSVSTLKIQRTQQEDSAVYLCASSLGRTNEKLFFGSGTQLSVL.

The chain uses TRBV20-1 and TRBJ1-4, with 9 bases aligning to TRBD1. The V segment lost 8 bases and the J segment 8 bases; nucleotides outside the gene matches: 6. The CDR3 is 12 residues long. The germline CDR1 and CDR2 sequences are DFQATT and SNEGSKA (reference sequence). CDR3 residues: CSLGQGGEKLFF. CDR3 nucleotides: TGCAGTTTGGGACAGGGAGGAGAAAAACTGTTTTTT.

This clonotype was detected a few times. DNA for the CDR3: TGCAGCGTCCCCGACAGGACCGCTAACTATGGCTACACCTTC. This gives the protein CSVPDRTANYGYTF. The J gene is TRBJ1-2, the V gene TRBV29-1; a possible D gene is TRBD1 (6 bases). This CDR3 is built from 14 residues. CDR1 and CDR2 (germline): SQVTM, ANQGSEA. Trimming left V 6 bases short and J 0 bases short, with 14 bases between.

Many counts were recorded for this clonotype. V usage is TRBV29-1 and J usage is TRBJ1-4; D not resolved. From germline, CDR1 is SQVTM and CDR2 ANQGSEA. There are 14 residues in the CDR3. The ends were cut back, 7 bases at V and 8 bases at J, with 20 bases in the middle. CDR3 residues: CSASEGLPGEKLFF. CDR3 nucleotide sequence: TGCAGCGCCAGCGAAGGGCTACCGGGGGAAAAACTGTTTTTT. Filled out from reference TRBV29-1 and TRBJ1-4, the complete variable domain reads SAVISQKPSRDICQRGTSLTIQCQVDSQVTMMFWYRQQPGQSLTLIATANQGSEATYESGFVIDKFPISRPNLTFSTLTVSNMSPEDSSIYLCSASEGLPGEKLFFGSGTQLSVL.

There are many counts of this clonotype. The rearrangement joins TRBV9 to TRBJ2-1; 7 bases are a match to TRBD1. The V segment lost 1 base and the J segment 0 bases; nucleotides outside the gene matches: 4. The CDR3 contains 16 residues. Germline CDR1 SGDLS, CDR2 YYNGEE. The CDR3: CASSVTGESSYNEQFF. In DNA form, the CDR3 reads TGTGCCAGCAGCGTAACAGGGGAGAGCTCCTACAATGAGCAGTTCTTC.

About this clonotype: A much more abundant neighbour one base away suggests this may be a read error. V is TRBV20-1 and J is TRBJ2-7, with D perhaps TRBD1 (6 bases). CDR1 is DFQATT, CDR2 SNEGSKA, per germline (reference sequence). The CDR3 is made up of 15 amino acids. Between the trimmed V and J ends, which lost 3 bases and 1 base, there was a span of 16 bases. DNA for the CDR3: TGCAGTGCTAGTACCCTGCAAGGACAGTCCTACGAGCAGTACGTC. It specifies CSASTLQGQSYEQYV.

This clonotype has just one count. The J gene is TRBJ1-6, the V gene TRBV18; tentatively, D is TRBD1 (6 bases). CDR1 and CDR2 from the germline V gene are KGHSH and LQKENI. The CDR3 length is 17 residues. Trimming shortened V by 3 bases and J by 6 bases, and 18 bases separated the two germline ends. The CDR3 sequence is CASSPFQPDSTNSPLHF. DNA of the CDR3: TGTGCCAGCTCACCTTTCCAGCCGGACAGCACTAATTCACCCCTCCACTTT.

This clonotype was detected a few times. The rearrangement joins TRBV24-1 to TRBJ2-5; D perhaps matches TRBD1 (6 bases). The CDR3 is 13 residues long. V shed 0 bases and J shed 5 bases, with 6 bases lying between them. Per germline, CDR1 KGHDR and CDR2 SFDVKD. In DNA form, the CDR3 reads TGTGCCACCAGTGATTTGAGGGGGGAGACCCAGTACTTC. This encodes CATSDLRGETQYF.

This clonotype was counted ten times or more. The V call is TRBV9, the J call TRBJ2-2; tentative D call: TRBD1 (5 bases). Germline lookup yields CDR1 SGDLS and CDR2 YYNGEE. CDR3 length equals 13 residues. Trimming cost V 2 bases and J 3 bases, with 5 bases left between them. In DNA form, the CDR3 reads TGTGCCAGCAGCGTCAGGGACACCGGGGAGCTGTTTTTT. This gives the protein CASSVRDTGELFF.